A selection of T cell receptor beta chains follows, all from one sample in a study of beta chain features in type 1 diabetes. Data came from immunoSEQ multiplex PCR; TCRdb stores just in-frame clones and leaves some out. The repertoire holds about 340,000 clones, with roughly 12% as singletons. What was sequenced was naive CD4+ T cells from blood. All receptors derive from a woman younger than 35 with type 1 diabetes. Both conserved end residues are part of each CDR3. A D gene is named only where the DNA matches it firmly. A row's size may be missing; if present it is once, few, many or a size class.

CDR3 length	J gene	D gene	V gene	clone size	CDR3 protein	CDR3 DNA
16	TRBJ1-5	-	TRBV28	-	CASSLSPGYSNQPQHF	TGTGCCAGCAGTTTGAGCCCAGGTTATAGCAATCAGCCCCAGCATTTT
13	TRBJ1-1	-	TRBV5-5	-	CASSLLGLTEAFF	TGTGCCAGCAGCCTCCTGGGGCTCACTGAAGCTTTCTTT
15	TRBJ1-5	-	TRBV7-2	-	CASSLSGGGNQPQHF	TGTGCCAGCAGCTTAAGTGGCGGTGGGAATCAGCCCCAGCATTTT
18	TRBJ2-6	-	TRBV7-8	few	CASSLEGTGPRAANVLTF	TGTGCCAGCAGCTTAGAAGGCACAGGACCCCGAGCGGCCAACGTCCTGACTTTC
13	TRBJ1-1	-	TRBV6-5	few	CASSYRRNTEAFF	TGTGCCAGCAGTTATAGAAGGAACACTGAAGCTTTCTTT
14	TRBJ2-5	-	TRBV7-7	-	CASSLDPGAETQYF	TGTGCCAGCAGCTTAGACCCGGGAGCGGAGACCCAGTACTTC
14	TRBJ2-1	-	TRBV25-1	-	CASTPAGSYNEQFF	TGTGCCAGCACCCCCGCCGGCTCCTACAATGAGCAGTTCTTC
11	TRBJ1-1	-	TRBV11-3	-	CASTRGTEAFF	TGTGCCAGCACCAGGGGCACTGAAGCTTTCTTT
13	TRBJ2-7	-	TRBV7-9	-	CASSLAGGGHPYF	TGTGCCAGCAGCTTAGCGGGAGGGGGTCATCCGTACTTC
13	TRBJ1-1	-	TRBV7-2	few	CASSTRQNTEAFF	TGTGCCAGCAGCACACGACAGAACACTGAAGCTTTCTTT
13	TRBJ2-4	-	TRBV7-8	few	CASSLGQKNIQYF	TGTGCCAGCAGCTTAGGACAGAAAAACATTCAGTACTTC
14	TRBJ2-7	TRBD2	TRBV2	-	CASSEPGLAGPRDF	TGTGCCAGCAGCGAGCCGGGACTAGCGGGACCCCGGGACTTC
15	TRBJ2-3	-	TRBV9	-	CASSVAVSVTDTQYF	TGTGCCAGCAGCGTAGCGGTATCGGTTACAGATACGCAGTATTTT
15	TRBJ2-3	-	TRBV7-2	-	CASSPYYRPTDTQYF	TGTGCCAGCAGCCCCTACTATCGGCCCACAGATACGCAGTATTTT
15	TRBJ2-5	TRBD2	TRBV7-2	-	CASRLAGGLGETQYF	TGTGCCAGCAGGCTAGCGGGAGGGCTCGGAGAGACCCAGTACTTC
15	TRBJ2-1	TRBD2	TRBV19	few	CASSLLAGIVNEQFF	TGTGCCAGTAGTCTTCTAGCGGGAATTGTCAATGAGCAGTTCTTC
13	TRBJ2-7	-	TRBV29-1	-	CSVEANGVYEQYF	TGCAGCGTTGAAGCCAACGGGGTTTACGAGCAGTACTTC
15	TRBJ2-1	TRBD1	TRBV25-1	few	CASSDSATGANEQFF	TGTGCCAGCAGTGATTCCGCCACAGGGGCCAATGAGCAGTTCTTC
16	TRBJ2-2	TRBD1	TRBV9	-	CASSSSATGSTGELFF	TGTGCCAGCAGCTCCTCTGCGACAGGGAGCACCGGGGAGCTGTTTTTT
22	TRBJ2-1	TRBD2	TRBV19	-	CASSPTRKLAGGSLKGAIEQFF	TGTGCCAGTAGCCCGACCCGGAAACTAGCGGGAGGGAGCTTGAAGGGGGCCATTGAGCAGTTCTTC
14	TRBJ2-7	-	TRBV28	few	CASSLRQGSYEQYF	TGTGCCAGCAGTTTGAGGCAGGGATCCTACGAGCAGTACTTC
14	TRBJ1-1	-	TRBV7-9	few	CASSLARGNTEAFF	TGTGCCAGCAGCTTAGCCAGGGGAAACACTGAAGCTTTCTTT
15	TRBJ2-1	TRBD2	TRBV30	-	CAWSVNGRAGSEQFF	TGTGCCTGGAGTGTAAACGGGAGGGCCGGGAGTGAGCAGTTCTTC
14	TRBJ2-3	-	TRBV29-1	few	CSGDRASGADTQYF	TGCAGCGGAGACCGGGCCTCAGGGGCAGATACGCAGTATTTT
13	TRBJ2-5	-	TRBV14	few	CASSQGRAETQYF	TGTGCCAGCAGCCAAGGGAGGGCAGAGACCCAGTACTTC
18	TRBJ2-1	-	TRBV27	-	CASSLSRGIAGSSDEQFF	TGTGCCAGCAGTTTATCTCGCGGGATAGCTGGGTCATCAGATGAGCAGTTCTTC
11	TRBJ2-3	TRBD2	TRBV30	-	CAAGVADTQYF	TGTGCCGCGGGAGTGGCAGATACGCAGTATTTT
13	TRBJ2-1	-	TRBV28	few	CASSLTNYNEQFF	TGTGCCAGCAGTTTGACAAATTACAATGAGCAGTTCTTC
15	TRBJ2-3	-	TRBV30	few	CAWSIQATSTDTQYF	TGTGCCTGGAGTATACAGGCGACTAGCACAGATACGCAGTATTTT
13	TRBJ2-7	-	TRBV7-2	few	CASSLGTVYEQYF	TGTGCCAGCAGCTTAGGGACAGTTTACGAGCAGTACTTC
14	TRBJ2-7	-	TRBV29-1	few	CSVESSGQPYEQYF	TGCAGCGTTGAATCGTCAGGCCAGCCCTACGAGCAGTACTTC
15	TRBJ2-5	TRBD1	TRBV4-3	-	CASSQEGGRGETQYF	TGCGCCAGCAGCCAAGAAGGGGGCAGGGGAGAGACCCAGTACTTC
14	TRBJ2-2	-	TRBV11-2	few	CASSFSRVTGELFF	TGTGCCAGCAGCTTTTCGAGGGTAACCGGGGAGCTGTTTTTT
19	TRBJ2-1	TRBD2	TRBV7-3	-	CASSLPASGRGPSYNEQFF	TGTGCCAGCAGCCTCCCTGCTAGCGGGAGGGGCCCCTCCTACAATGAGCAGTTCTTC
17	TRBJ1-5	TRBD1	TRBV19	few	CASSSPADRARSQPQHF	TGTGCCAGTAGCTCACCTGCCGACAGGGCCCGAAGTCAGCCCCAGCATTTT
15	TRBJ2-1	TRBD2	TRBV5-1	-	CASSHLAGAYNEQFF	TGCGCCAGCAGCCACCTAGCGGGGGCCTACAATGAGCAGTTCTTC
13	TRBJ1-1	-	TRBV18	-	CASSLTGITEAFF	TGTGCCAGCTCACTCACAGGGATCACTGAAGCTTTCTTT
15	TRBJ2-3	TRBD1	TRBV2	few	CASSEGGQGTDTQYF	TGTGCCAGCAGTGAAGGGGGACAGGGAACAGATACGCAGTATTTT